Each of the 20 T cell receptor beta chains below was sequenced from the same sample in a study of cytomegalovirus exposure and HLA in healthy donors. The PCR had 60 Vbeta and 13 Jbeta primers. Some clones are missing from TCRdb's copy, which holds only in-frame ones; the method was immunoSEQ multiplex PCR. This sample has approximately 100,000 clones, with roughly four fifths found just once. Sample: PBMCs. The receptors come from a male donor in good health and CMV-seropositive.

The gene calls are TRBV28 and TRBJ2-1; the D gene is possibly TRBD2 (6 bases). From germline, CDR1 is MDHEN and CDR2 SYDVKM. The V and J ends lost 6 bases and 9 bases respectively, with 27 bases between them. The CDR3 extends over 17 amino acids. CDR3 amino acids: CASRSRGFSRRRAEQFF. CDR3 nucleotide sequence: TGTGCCAGCAGGTCGCGGGGATTTAGCAGGCGGCGGGCTGAGCAGTTCTTC.

This chain uses TRBV4-2 with TRBJ1-6, with 9 bases matching TRBD1. Germline lookup yields CDR1 LGHNA and CDR2 YNFKEQ. The V gene end was trimmed by 1 base and the J gene end by 5 bases; junction bases not matched to a gene: 9. This CDR3 comprises 18 residues. CDR3 sequence (DNA): TGTGCCAGCAGCCAAGGATGGGACAGGGCCACCCATAATTCACCCCTCCACTTT. Translating it yields CASSQGWDRATHNSPLHF.

The chain links TRBV11-3 to TRBJ2-7; D perhaps matches TRBD1 (7 bases). This CDR3 spans 15 amino acids. The V and J ends lost 3 bases and 3 bases respectively, with 15 bases between them. Looked up from germline, CDR1 is SGHNT and CDR2 is YENEEA. CDR3 sequence reads: CASSLRDRPIYEQYF. CDR3 DNA sequence: TGTGCCAGCAGCTTGCGGGACAGACCAATCTACGAGCAGTACTTC. Based on the CDR3 plus reference TRBV11-3 and TRBJ2-7, the full variable domain is EAGVVQSPRYKIIEKKQPVAFWCNPISGHNTLYWYLQNLGQGPELLIRYENEEAVDDSQLPKDRFSAERLKGVDSTLKIQPAELGDSAVYLCASSLRDRPIYEQYFGPGTRLTVT.

CDR3 loop: CASSRARGPRSGANVLTF. The CDR3 nucleotides are TGCGCCAGCAGCCGGGCCAGGGGTCCTCGCTCTGGGGCCAACGTCCTGACTTTC. This rearrangement joins TRBV5-1 to TRBJ2-6; D is perhaps TRBD1 (6 bases). V lost 4 bases and J 0 bases, leaving 17 bases between the germline ends. Germline-derived CDR1 and CDR2 are SGHRS and YFSETQ. The CDR3 loop spans 18 amino acids.

The rearrangement joins TRBV7-2 to TRBJ1-2; no definite D call. The V and J ends lost 4 bases and 2 bases respectively, with 17 bases between them. The CDR3 runs 16 residues. From germline, CDR1 is SGHTA and CDR2 FQGNSA. The CDR3 is CASSYGLGRTNYGYTF. The CDR3 DNA follows: TGTGCCAGCAGCTATGGACTGGGTAGAACCAACTATGGCTACACCTTC.

V is TRBV7-9 and J is TRBJ2-3; perhaps TRBD2 as D (5 bases). The V end lost 3 bases, the J end lost 0 bases, and 13 bases lay between the germline ends. This CDR3 spans 16 amino acids. From germline, CDR1 is SEHNR and CDR2 FQNEAQ (reference sequence). The CDR3 coding sequence is TGTGCCAGCAGCTTCCGACGGAGACTAAGCACAGATACGCAGTATTTT. Translating gives CASSFRRRLSTDTQYF.

The rearrangement uses TRBV19 and TRBJ2-1, with 10 bases fitting TRBD2. The CDR3 has 15 amino acids. Germline V gives CDR1 LNHDA, CDR2 SQIVND (reference sequence). J gave up 3 bases and V 3 bases, and 2 bases lay outside the gene matches. CDR3 in amino acids: CASSISGGNYNEQFF. CDR3 nucleotides: TGTGCCAGTAGTATTAGCGGGGGGAACTACAATGAGCAGTTCTTC.

The count of this clone is one. J is TRBJ2-3 and V is TRBV10-1; the match to TRBD2 covers 13 bases. With V trimmed by 2 bases and J by 3 bases, 2 bases remained unmatched. Per the germline V gene, CDR1 is WNHNN and CDR2 is SYGVQD (reference sequence). This CDR3 has 16 amino acids. The CDR3 DNA reads TGCGCCAGCAGTGAGGAGACTAGCGGGGGGACAGATACGCAGTATTTT. Its protein is CASSEETSGGTDTQYF.

The V gene is TRBV6-5, the J gene TRBJ2-7, with a possible D match to TRBD1 (6 bases). V dropped 2 bases and J dropped 5 bases, with 7 bases sitting between them. This CDR3 is built from 12 residues. CDR1 is MNHEY and CDR2 is SVGAGI in the germline V gene. The CDR3 nucleotides are TGTGCCAGCAGTTACGGGGGCAACGAGCAGTACTTC. Translated: CASSYGGNEQYF.

The rearrangement uses TRBV2 and TRBJ2-1, with D possibly being TRBD2 (5 bases). The V end was cut by 6 bases, the J end by 0 bases, with 15 bases between. This CDR3 has 16 amino acids. Germline CDR1 and CDR2: SNHLY and FYNNEI. CDR3 amino acids: CASRALASSSYNEQFF. The CDR3 nucleotides are TGTGCCAGCAGGGCCCTAGCTTCCTCCTCCTACAATGAGCAGTTCTTC.

The chain joins TRBV19 to TRBJ1-5; D is ambiguous. Germline lookup yields CDR1 LNHDA and CDR2 SQIVND (reference sequence). Trimming took 6 bases from V and 3 from J, leaving 9 bases between them. The CDR3 is 13 residues long. CDR3 bases: TGTGCCAGTAGATGGAACTACAATCAGCCCCAGCATTTT. Its protein is CASRWNYNQPQHF.

The gene calls are TRBV6-5 and TRBJ2-1; 9 bases fit TRBD1. The germline gives CDR1 MNHEY, CDR2 SVGAGI. The V and J ends lost 6 bases and 10 bases, in that order; junction bases with no gene match: 10. The CDR3 sequence is 14 residues long. CDR3 bases: TGTGCCAGCAGCCCCCCCGGGACAGGGCCCGAGCAGTTCTTC. It is translated as CASSPPGTGPEQFF.

This clone turned up a few times. V is TRBV15 and J is TRBJ2-6; unclear D gene. The CDR3 has 17 amino acids. V lost 0 bases, J lost 2 bases, and 11 bases lay in between. Per germline, CDR1 LNHNV and CDR2 YYDKDF (reference sequence). CDR3 DNA: TGTGCCACCAGCAGAGATGGAGAGGTAACTGGGGCCAACGTCCTGACTTTC. This sequence encodes CATSRDGEVTGANVLTF.

The table lists this clone with a few counts. The chain links TRBV10-3 to TRBJ2-3; D is possibly TRBD2 (5 bases). The length of the CDR3 is 15 residues. The ends were cut back, 8 bases at V and 5 bases at J, with 20 bases in the middle. Germline assignment: CDR1 ENHRY and CDR2 SYGVKD. The CDR3 DNA sequence: TGTGCCATCCAGAAGGAGGCTCCCCCCGGAGATACGCAGTATTTT. This sequence encodes CAIQKEAPPGDTQYF.

This clone appeared a few times. The chain combines TRBV6-5 with TRBJ1-6, with 9 bases fitting TRBD1. V dropped 6 bases and J dropped 5; count of bases not matched to a gene: 5. Germline CDR1 reads MNHEY; CDR2 reads SVGAGI. This CDR3 has 15 residues. CDR3: CASSLGQGNNSPLHF. The CDR3, as DNA: TGTGCCAGCAGCCTAGGACAGGGGAATAATTCACCCCTCCACTTT.

This clone was observed at least ten times. V is TRBV5-1 and J is TRBJ2-2, with D perhaps matching TRBD1 (6 bases). This CDR3 has 15 amino acids. CDR1 and CDR2 from the germline V gene are SGHRS and YFSETQ. With 1 base removed from V and 5 bases from J, the gap between germline ends came to 12 bases. CDR3 residues: CASSLTGLGTGELFF. For the CDR3, the DNA is TGCGCCAGCAGCTTGACAGGGCTAGGAACCGGGGAGCTGTTTTTT.

This clone occurred a few times. The DNA of the CDR3 is TGTGCCAGCAGGCAAACCGGGACAGGGTACACTGAAGCTTTCTTT. This encodes CASRQTGTGYTEAFF. The chain couples TRBV5-5 to TRBJ1-1, with TRBD1 identical over 9 bases. Germline V lookup: CDR1 SGHKS, CDR2 YYEKEE (reference sequence). This CDR3 comprises 15 residues. Trimming took 5 bases from V and 3 from J; bases not matched to a gene: 8.

V gene TRBV25-1 combines with J gene TRBJ1-4; D ambiguous. The CDR3 runs to 12 residues. Between the trimmed V and J ends, which lost 4 bases and 6 bases, there was a span of 6 bases. CDR1 is MGHDK, CDR2 SYGVNS, per germline. In nucleotides, the CDR3 is TGTGCCAGCAGTGGACTTTATGAAAAACTGTTTTTT. This encodes CASSGLYEKLFF.

V and J are TRBV6-1 and TRBJ1-4, with 7 bases lining up with TRBD1. CDR3 length: 15 residues. Germline CDR1 is MNHNS and CDR2 is SASEGT. V was clipped by 7 bases and J by 6 bases; unmatched bases: 11. The DNA for the CDR3 is TGTGCCAGCACCCGGGACCCAGGGGGTGATGAAAAACTGTTTTTT. It is translated as CASTRDPGGDEKLFF.

V gene TRBV27 combines with J gene TRBJ2-2; TRBD2 is a possible D gene (6 bases). Germline V gene lookup returns CDR1 MNHEY and CDR2 SMNVEV (reference sequence). CDR3 length: 13 amino acids. Deletions cut 7 bases from V and 5 bases from J, with 11 bases between. The CDR3 DNA follows: TGTGCCAGCAAGGTGGCGGGGACCGGGGAGCTGTTTTTT. Its protein product is CASKVAGTGELFF.